Following are 24 T cell receptor beta chains from one sample sequenced in a study of cytomegalovirus exposure and HLA in healthy donors. The PCR made use of 60 Vbeta and 13 Jbeta primers. The table came from immunoSEQ multiplex PCR; TCRdb's copy has only in-frame clones and leaves some out. Among 130,000 or so clones listed, roughly three fifths were seen once. Sequencing used PBMCs. The receptors originated from a woman aged 40 to 50 in good health and CMV-seronegative.

A few counts support this clone. V is TRBV7-9 and J is TRBJ2-7; D gene uncertain. The germline V and J ends were trimmed by 4 bases and 3 bases, with 19 bases remaining between them. The germline gives CDR1 SEHNR, CDR2 FQNEAQ (reference sequence). This CDR3 has 16 amino acids. CDR3 DNA sequence: TGTGCCAGCAGCTCGAGGAGAGGCTCGGATTTCTACGAGCAGTACTTC. Amino acids: CASSSRRGSDFYEQYF.

This clone has just one count. This chain connects TRBV30 to TRBJ1-6; D is unclear. The V gene lost 1 base and the J gene lost 0 bases, with 7 bases spanning the gap. Germline values: CDR1 GTSNPN, CDR2 SVGIG (reference sequence). This CDR3 has 15 residues. CDR3 in amino acids: CAWSARSSYNSPLHF. Written as DNA, the CDR3 is TGTGCCTGGAGTGCCAGAAGCTCCTATAATTCACCCCTCCACTTT.

The chain recombines TRBV15 with TRBJ1-5, with TRBD1 matching over 7 bases. The trim removed 2 bases at V and 0 bases at J, leaving 4 bases unmatched. The CDR3 totals 16 residues. Germline CDR1 and CDR2: LNHNV and YYDKDF (reference sequence). CDR3 protein: CATSRKTGYSNQPQHF. CDR3 nucleotide sequence: TGTGCCACCAGCAGAAAGACAGGGTATAGCAATCAGCCCCAGCATTTT.

The chain links TRBV7-2 to TRBJ2-7; a weak D match, TRBD1 (6 bases). This CDR3 has 15 amino acids. Germline CDR1 is SGHTA and CDR2 is FQGNSA. V was cut by 1 base and J by 1 base, with 11 bases left in between. The CDR3 region is CASSLGGQRSYEQYF. The CDR3 DNA is TGTGCCAGCAGCTTAGGCGGACAGAGATCCTACGAGCAGTACTTC.

Only one count was recorded for this clone. The chain joins TRBV5-1 to TRBJ1-4; 7 nucleotides align to TRBD1. V was clipped by 3 bases and J by 4 bases; unmatched bases: 3. Per the germline V gene, CDR1 is SGHRS and CDR2 is YFSETQ. The length of the CDR3 is 14 residues. The CDR3 here is CASSSTGINEKLFF. In DNA, the CDR3 is TGCGCCAGCAGCTCGACAGGGATTAATGAAAAACTGTTTTTT.

The chain combines TRBV18 with TRBJ2-3; D is unresolved. This CDR3 region has 15 residues. The ends were cut back, 3 bases at V and 2 bases at J, with 12 bases in the middle. Germline values: CDR1 KGHSH, CDR2 LQKENI. This CDR3 reads CASSPLGSDTDTQYF. CDR3 coding DNA: TGTGCCAGCTCACCTCTCGGGTCGGACACAGATACGCAGTATTTT.

The chain is built from TRBV27 and TRBJ2-5; 14 bases line up with TRBD2. The CDR3 runs to 15 residues. Unmatched junction bases numbered 1, after V lost 3 bases and J lost 4 bases. Per the germline V gene, CDR1 is MNHEY and CDR2 is SMNVEV (reference sequence). The CDR3 region has the DNA TGTGCCAGCAGTTTGGGACTAGCGGGGGTAGAGACCCAGTACTTC. It translates to CASSLGLAGVETQYF.

The chain links TRBV9 to TRBJ1-6, with D unresolved. The CDR3 totals 15 residues. V lost 0 bases, J lost 9 bases, and 13 bases lay in between. Germline V lookup: CDR1 SGDLS, CDR2 YYNGEE. CDR3 nucleotide sequence: TGTGCCAGCAGCGTAGGTGGATCTAGTCCTTCACCCCTCCACTTT. Its translation is CASSVGGSSPSPLHF.

This clone was recorded a few times. V and J are TRBV2 and TRBJ2-7; a weak D match, TRBD2 (5 bases). The CDR3 sequence is 13 residues long. The germline V gene encodes CDR1 SNHLY and CDR2 FYNNEI. V was pared by 5 bases and J by 3 bases, with 11 bases between. The CDR3 is CASSWTGSYEQYF. The CDR3 DNA is TGTGCCAGCAGTTGGACGGGGAGCTACGAGCAGTACTTC.

The chain recombines TRBV29-1 with TRBJ2-7, with 8 bases fitting TRBD2. This CDR3 has 13 residues. J lost 6 bases, V lost 4 bases, and 8 bases had no gene match. Looked up from germline, CDR1 is SQVTM and CDR2 is ANQGSEA. The CDR3 DNA reads as TGCAGCGTTGTAGCCGGGGGGGCTGTCGAGCAGTACTTC. It encodes CSVVAGGAVEQYF.

This rearrangement joins TRBV19 to TRBJ2-7; possible D gene TRBD1, 5 bases. The V end was cut by 4 bases, the J end by 0 bases, with 16 bases between. The length of the CDR3 is 16 residues. Germline loops: CDR1 LNHDA, CDR2 SQIVND (reference sequence). The CDR3: CASSTSPADISYEQYF. The CDR3 coding sequence is TGTGCCAGTAGTACCTCCCCCGCGGACATCTCCTACGAGCAGTACTTC.

This chain connects TRBV27 to TRBJ2-5; 12 nucleotides line up with TRBD2. V shed 5 bases and J 9 bases; nucleotides not matched to a gene: 4. The CDR3 has 13 amino acids. Germline V gene data show CDR1 as MNHEY and CDR2 as SMNVEV (reference sequence). The CDR3 loop reads CASSPSGGASQYF. The CDR3 nucleotides read TGTGCCAGCAGTCCTAGCGGGGGGGCATCCCAGTACTTC.

The chain joins TRBV6-5 to TRBJ1-5; the match to TRBD1 covers 8 bases. J lost 0 bases, V lost 11 bases, and 9 bases had no gene match. Germline V gives CDR1 MNHEY, CDR2 SVGAGI. CDR3 length: 15 amino acids. The CDR3 nucleotides are TGTGCCGTCGGACAGGGATCCTTTAGCAATCAGCCCCAGCATTTT. It translates to CAVGQGSFSNQPQHF.

This chain joins TRBV6-5 and TRBJ1-2; 10 positions match TRBD1. Looked up from germline, CDR1 is MNHEY and CDR2 is SVGAGI. V shed 0 bases and J 8 bases; nucleotides not matched to a gene: 9. This CDR3 region has 16 residues. The CDR3 protein is CASSYSGTGVEYGYTF. The CDR3 bases are TGTGCCAGCAGTTACTCAGGGACAGGGGTTGAGTACGGCTACACCTTC.

This clone turned up a few times. The chain couples TRBV7-6 to TRBJ2-1; TRBD1 aligns across 9 bases. V lost 1 base and J lost 9; bases outside the gene matches: 1. The CDR3 contains 13 residues. Germline CDR1 reads SGHVS; CDR2 reads FNYEAQ. CDR3: CASSLGDRAEQFF. The DNA for the CDR3 is TGTGCCAGCAGCTTAGGGGACAGGGCTGAGCAGTTCTTC.

This clone was detected a few times. This sequence joins TRBV9 and TRBJ2-4; 12 positions match TRBD1. The CDR3 is 19 amino acids. Germline V gene data show CDR1 as SGDLS and CDR2 as YYNGEE. The V segment lost 4 bases and the J segment 0 bases; nucleotides outside the gene matches: 11. The CDR3 is CASSPVRDRGLSAKNIQYF. The CDR3 DNA is TGTGCCAGCAGCCCCGTCCGGGACAGGGGGCTATCAGCCAAAAACATTCAGTACTTC. The variable domain in full, completed from reference TRBV9 and TRBJ2-4, reads DSGVTQTPKHLITATGQRVTLRCSPRSGDLSVYWYQQSLDQGLQFLIQYYNGEERAKGNILERFSAQQFPDLHSELNLSSLELGDSALYFCASSPVRDRGLSAKNIQYFGAGTRLSVL.

The chain recombines TRBV7-2 with TRBJ1-2; perhaps TRBD1 as D (5 bases). The CDR3 is 13 amino acids. Trimming removed 5 bases at V and 5 bases at J, with 12 bases between. The germline gives CDR1 SGHTA, CDR2 FQGNSA. DNA for the CDR3: TGTGCCAGCAGCATCTCAGGGACTTATGGCTACACCTTC. Translating gives CASSISGTYGYTF. Full variable domain (rest looked up from reference TRBV7-2 and TRBJ1-2): GAGVSQSPSNKVTEKGKDVELRCDPISGHTALYWYRQSLGQGLEFLIYFQGNSAPDKSGLPSDRFSAERTGGSVSTLTIQRTQQEDSAVYLCASSISGTYGYTFGSGTRLTVV.

This clone appeared a few times. This chain uses TRBV5-1 with TRBJ1-1; 7 bases align to TRBD1. V shed 4 bases, J shed 4 bases, and the junction held 13 bases outside the gene matches. The length of the CDR3 is 16 residues. From germline, CDR1 is SGHRS and CDR2 YFSETQ. The CDR3 DNA reads as TGCGCCAGCAGCCCCGGGACTCTCACAGGGGTCACTGAAGCTTTCTTT. Its protein product is CASSPGTLTGVTEAFF.

The chain combines TRBV4-1 with TRBJ2-5, with a weak D call TRBD2 (5 bases). This CDR3 contains 13 residues. V was shortened by 4 bases and J by 4 bases, with 10 bases between the two germline ends. Germline V gene data show CDR1 as MGHRA and CDR2 as YSYEKL. CDR3 DNA: TGCGCCAGCAGCCTCGGGGTCGGAGAGACCCAGTACTTC. It translates to CASSLGVGETQYF.

The table lists this clone with a few counts. The chain couples TRBV4-3 to TRBJ2-3; a possible D gene is TRBD2 (6 bases). Germline V gene lookup returns CDR1 LGHNA and CDR2 YSLEER. V was trimmed by 3 bases and J by 2 bases, leaving 15 bases between them. The CDR3 spans 16 residues. The CDR3 sequence: CASSQAGTALTDTQYF. CDR3 coding DNA: TGCGCCAGCAGCCAGGCTGGGACTGCCCTCACAGATACGCAGTATTTT.

The genes are TRBV9 and TRBJ2-3; 7 nucleotides agree with TRBD2. Trimming cost V 4 bases and J 6 bases; bases outside gene matches: 8. Germline V gives CDR1 SGDLS, CDR2 YYNGEE. This CDR3 region has 14 residues. The CDR3: CASSTRRGGDTQYF. CDR3 coding DNA: TGTGCCAGCAGCACACGTCGGGGAGGGGATACGCAGTATTTT.

The rearrangement links TRBV18 to TRBJ1-3; TRBD1 matches 8 bases. The V segment lost 6 bases and the J segment 6 bases; nucleotides outside the gene matches: 7. Germline V gives CDR1 KGHSH, CDR2 LQKENI. The length of the CDR3 is 14 residues. CDR3 bases: TGTGCCAGCTCCTTTACGACAGGGGCAAACACCATATATTTT. It is translated as CASSFTTGANTIYF.

J is TRBJ1-1 and V is TRBV7-2; possibly TRBD1 for D (5 bases). Germline-derived CDR1 and CDR2 are SGHTA and FQGNSA. Trimming pared 5 bases from V and 3 bases from J, leaving 19 bases between. The CDR3 loop spans 16 amino acids. The CDR3 here is CASSPRPGGEDTEAFF. In DNA, the CDR3 is TGTGCCAGCAGCCCCCGCCCCGGAGGGGAGGACACTGAAGCTTTCTTT.

This clone came up a few times. The chain is built from TRBV2 and TRBJ2-1; TRBD1 aligns across 9 bases. V was pared by 7 bases and J by 6 bases, with 7 bases of the junction left unmatched. The CDR3 covers 14 residues. Germline V gene sequence: CDR1 SNHLY, CDR2 FYNNEI. The CDR3 reads CASKTGGVGNEQFF. DNA for the CDR3: TGTGCCAGCAAAACAGGGGGCGTCGGCAATGAGCAGTTCTTC.